Detailed here is one T cell receptor beta chain. Its specificity is not known. Trimming pared 6 bases from V and 7 bases from J, leaving 10 bases between. CDR3 length equals 12 residues. The germline V gene encodes CDR1 MNHEY and CDR2 SVGAGI. The data belong to a study of T cells after yellow fever vaccination. Study at large: SMART-Seq v4 Ultra Low Input prepared the low-cell-number fractions. The study's findings and limits: Most clones from primary vaccination were detected again post-booster (just over 95% CD4, 88% CD8). FACS-sorted repertoires could harbor abundant contaminating bulk-population clonotypes.

MiXCR was run by TCRdb on the 5' RACE reads, yielding one entry per CDR3 protein. The sample contains almost 600,000 distinct CDR3 sequences, about 14% of which appear only once. This receptor was obtained from a man aged 25 to 45 who received the YFV17D yellow fever vaccine. The sequencing here drew on PBMCs, taken on the day of the yellow fever booster vaccination. This chain connects TRBV6-5 to TRBJ2-1, with a possible D match to TRBD2 (5 bases). CDR3 region: CASSPRTNEQFF. For the CDR3, the DNA is TGTGCCAGCAGCCCTAGGACTAATGAGCAGTTCTTC.